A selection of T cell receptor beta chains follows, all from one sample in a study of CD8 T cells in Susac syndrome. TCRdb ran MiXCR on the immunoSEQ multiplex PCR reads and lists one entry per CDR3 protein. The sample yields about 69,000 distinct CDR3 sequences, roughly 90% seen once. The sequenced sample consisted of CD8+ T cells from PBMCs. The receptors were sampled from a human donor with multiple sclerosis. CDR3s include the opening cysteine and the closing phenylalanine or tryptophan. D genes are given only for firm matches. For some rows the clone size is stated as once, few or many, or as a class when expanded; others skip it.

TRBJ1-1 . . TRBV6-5 CASGLQDGTEAFF TGTGCCAGCGGACTCCAGGACGGCACTGAAGCTTTCTTT
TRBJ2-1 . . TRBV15 CATSRDPPTGEQFF TGTGCCACCAGCAGAGATCCCCCCACAGGGGAGCAGTTCTTC
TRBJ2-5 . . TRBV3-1 CASSPQGGAGKTQYF TGTGCCAGCAGCCCCCAAGGGGGGGCCGGGAAGACCCAGTACTTC
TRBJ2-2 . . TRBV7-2 CASSLAQVGVWTGELFF TGTGCCAGCAGCTTAGCGCAAGTGGGAGTATGGACCGGGGAGCTGTTTTTT
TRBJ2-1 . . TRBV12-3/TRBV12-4 CASSPGLGNEQFF TGTGCCAGCAGTCCGGGACTCGGCAATGAGCAGTTCTTC
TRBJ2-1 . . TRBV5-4 CASSFGQVNEQFF TGTGCCAGCAGCTTTGGGCAAGTAAATGAGCAGTTCTTC
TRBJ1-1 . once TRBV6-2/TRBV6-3 CASSSTGMGTEAFF TGTGCCAGCAGTTCAACAGGGATGGGCACTGAAGCTTTCTTT
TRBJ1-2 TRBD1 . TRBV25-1 CASSARTGGLEGYTF TGTGCCAGCAGTGCCCGGACAGGGGGGTTGGAAGGCTACACCTTC
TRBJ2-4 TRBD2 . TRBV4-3 CASSQDFSGMGKNIQYF TGCGCCAGCAGCCAAGATTTTAGCGGGATGGGCAAAAACATTCAGTACTTC
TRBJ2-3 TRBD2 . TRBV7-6 CASSLGWREGDTQYF TGTGCCAGCAGCTTAGGATGGCGGGAGGGGGATACGCAGTATTTT
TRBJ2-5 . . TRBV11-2 CASSLDRLDQTQYF TGTGCCAGCAGCTTAGACCGACTCGACCAGACCCAGTACTTC
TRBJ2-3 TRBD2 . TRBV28 CASSPAGGEDTQYF TGTGCCAGCAGTCCAGCGGGAGGCGAAGATACGCAGTATTTT
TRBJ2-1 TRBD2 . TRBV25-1 CASSGGTSGKNEQFF TGTGCCAGCAGTGGCGGGACTAGCGGTAAGAATGAGCAGTTCTTC
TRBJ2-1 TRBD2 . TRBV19 CASSIPAGGFNEQFF TGTGCCAGTAGTATCCCAGCGGGAGGGTTCAATGAGCAGTTCTTC
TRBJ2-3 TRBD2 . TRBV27 CASRGCLAGIGTDTQYF TGTGCCAGCAGGGGATGTCTAGCGGGAATCGGCACAGATACGCAGTATTTT
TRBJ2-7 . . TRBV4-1 CASSQEPGVSYEQYF TGCGCCAGCAGCCAAGAGCCGGGGGTCTCCTACGAGCAGTACTTC
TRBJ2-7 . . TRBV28 CASSLRDYEQYF TGTGCCAGCAGTTTACGGGACTACGAGCAGTACTTC
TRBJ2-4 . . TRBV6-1 CATRGAQEAIQYF TGTGCCACCCGAGGGGCACAGGAGGCCATTCAGTACTTC
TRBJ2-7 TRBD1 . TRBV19 CASRAGQGLYEQYF TGTGCCAGTAGGGCGGGACAGGGGCTCTACGAGCAGTACTTC
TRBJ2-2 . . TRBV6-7 CASSYDGNTGELFF TGTGCCAGCAGTTATGACGGGAACACCGGGGAGCTGTTTTTT
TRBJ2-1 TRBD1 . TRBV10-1 CASSEGIRTGNNEQFF TGCGCCAGCAGTGAGGGGATCAGGACAGGGAACAATGAGCAGTTCTTC
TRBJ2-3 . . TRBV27 CASGPDTQYF TGTGCCAGCGGCCCAGATACGCAGTATTTT
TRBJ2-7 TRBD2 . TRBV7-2 CASSFGTSGYEQYF TGTGCCAGCAGCTTCGGGACTAGCGGATACGAGCAGTACTTC
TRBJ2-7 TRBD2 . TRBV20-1 CSADDSGSSSYEQYF TGCAGTGCCGATGATAGCGGGTCGAGCTCCTACGAGCAGTACTTC
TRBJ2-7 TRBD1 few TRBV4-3 CASSQDSQGDYEQYF TGCGCCAGCAGCCAAGATTCACAGGGGGACTACGAGCAGTACTTC
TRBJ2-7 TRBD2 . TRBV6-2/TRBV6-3 CASRGLAGAHEQYF TGTGCCAGCAGAGGACTAGCGGGAGCCCACGAGCAGTACTTC
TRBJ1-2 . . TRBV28 CASSSLRVAKYGYTF TGTGCCAGCAGCTCACTCAGGGTTGCTAAGTATGGCTACACCTTC
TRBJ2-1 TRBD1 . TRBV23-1 CASSQSGKGQVPNEQFF TGCGCCAGCAGTCAATCAGGGAAGGGACAGGTGCCCAATGAGCAGTTCTTC
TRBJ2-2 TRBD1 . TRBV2 CASRGAGTGYVGGELFF TGTGCCAGCAGAGGTGCCGGGACAGGGTACGTCGGCGGGGAGCTGTTTTTT
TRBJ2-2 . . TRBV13 CASSLRRTGELFF TGTGCCAGCAGCTTAAGGAGGACCGGGGAGCTGTTTTTT
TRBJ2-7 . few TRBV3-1 CASSPDSTHEQYF TGTGCCAGCAGCCCCGACAGCACGCACGAGCAGTACTTC
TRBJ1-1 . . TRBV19 CASAGWVGTEAFF TGTGCCTCCGCGGGGTGGGTCGGCACTGAAGCTTTCTTT
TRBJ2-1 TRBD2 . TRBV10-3 CAISPLAGGLVDNEQFF TGTGCCATCAGCCCTCTTGCGGGAGGGCTAGTAGACAATGAGCAGTTCTTC
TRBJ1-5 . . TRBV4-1 CASSQVGMGVDQPQHF TGCGCCAGCAGCCAAGTCGGTATGGGGGTTGATCAGCCCCAGCATTTT
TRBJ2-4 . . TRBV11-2 CASSLPWADKNIQYF TGTGCCAGCAGCCTTCCGTGGGCGGATAAGAACATTCAGTACTTC
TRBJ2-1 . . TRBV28 CASSPLALTNNEQFF TGTGCCAGCAGTCCCCTGGCCCTTACGAACAATGAGCAGTTCTTC
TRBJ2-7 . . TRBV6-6 CASSWGVEQYF TGTGCCAGCAGTTGGGGCGTCGAGCAGTACTTC
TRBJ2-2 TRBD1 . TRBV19 CASSPKGQGSFGELFF TGTGCCAGTAGTCCGAAGGGACAGGGGTCTTTCGGGGAGCTGTTTTTT
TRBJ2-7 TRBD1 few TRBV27 CASSYDRESEQYF TGTGCCAGCAGTTACGACAGGGAGAGCGAGCAGTACTTC
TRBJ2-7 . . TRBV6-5 CASRDDGTYEQYF TGTGCCAGCAGGGACGACGGAACCTACGAGCAGTACTTC
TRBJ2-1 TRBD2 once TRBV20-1 CSASYGTKDEQFF TGCAGTGCTAGTTACGGGACTAAAGATGAGCAGTTCTTC
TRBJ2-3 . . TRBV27 CASNRDSLGSTDTQYF TGTGCCAGCAACCGGGACTCCTTAGGGTCCACAGATACGCAGTATTTT
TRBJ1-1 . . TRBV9 CASSAGGGGTNTEAFF TGTGCCAGCAGCGCCGGTGGGGGGGGGACGAACACTGAAGCTTTCTTT
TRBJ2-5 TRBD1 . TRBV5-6 CASSLATGTGYQETQYF TGTGCCAGCAGCTTGGCCACCGGGACAGGGTATCAGGAGACCCAGTACTTC
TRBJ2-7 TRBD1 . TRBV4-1 CASGPGQGYEQYF TGCGCCAGCGGCCCAGGACAGGGGTACGAGCAGTACTTC
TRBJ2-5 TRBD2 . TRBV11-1 CASSPHSGLAGEEGEQETQYF TGTGCCAGCAGCCCGCATTCGGGACTAGCGGGGGAAGAAGGGGAGCAAGAGACCCAGTACTTC
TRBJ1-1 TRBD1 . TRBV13 CASSSTRDRASTEAFF TGTGCCAGCAGCTCCACCCGGGACAGGGCCTCCACTGAAGCTTTCTTT
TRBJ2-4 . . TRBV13 CASSLGGLSKNIQYF TGTGCCAGCAGCTTAGGCGGCCTATCCAAAAACATTCAGTACTTC
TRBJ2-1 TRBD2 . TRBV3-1 CASSQDRASGPYNEQFF TGTGCCAGCAGCCAAGACAGGGCTAGCGGGCCGTACAATGAGCAGTTCTTC
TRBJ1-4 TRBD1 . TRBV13 CASSLGGTGAHEKLFF TGTGCCAGCAGCTTAGGAGGGACAGGGGCGCATGAAAAACTGTTTTTT
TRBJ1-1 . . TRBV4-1 CASSQDGLNTEAFF TGCGCCAGCAGCCAAGATGGTCTGAACACTGAAGCTTTCTTT
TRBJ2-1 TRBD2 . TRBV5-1 CASSSPRLAGGHNEQFF TGCGCCAGCAGCTCCCCAAGACTAGCGGGGGGACACAATGAGCAGTTCTTC
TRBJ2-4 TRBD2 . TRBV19 CASRTGLAGAGYIQYF TGTGCCAGTAGAACGGGACTAGCGGGAGCTGGGTACATTCAGTACTTC
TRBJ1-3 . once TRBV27 CATPGYSGNTIYF TGTGCCACCCCAGGGTACTCTGGAAACACCATATATTTT